This T cell receptor (beta chain) comes out of a study of shared clonotypes between healthy human individuals. As for the study in general: Three plates were used per donor for CD4 naive, three for CD4 memory, two for CD8 naive and one for CD8 memory. The study's findings and limits: Naive subsets generally had larger estimated richness than memory subsets.

This CDR3 region has 17 residues. Germline V lookup: CDR1 SGDLS, CDR2 YYNGEE. J lost 5 bases, V lost 0 bases, and 6 bases had no gene match. Genomic DNA of every subset was divided equally among multiple immunoSEQ plates. Replicate PCRs run on sorted subsets employed about 220 ng DNA, approximately 30,000 T cell genomes. Clones were sequenced by immunoSEQ multiplex PCR, and TCRdb holds only the in-frame ones, with some missing. This table has about 2.4 million clones, more than 85% appearing once. Turning to this clone: Its specificity is not known.

The TCR originated in a man aged 18 to 29 in good health. Some clones in this sample may be carry-over from other donors' samples. The V call is TRBV9, the J call TRBJ2-3; 13 bases fit TRBD2. The sequenced material came from naive CD4+ T cells from PBMCs. Subset specified: CD45RA+ positively selected. Here the CDR3 reads CASSVGGTSGKRDTQYF. The CDR3 region has the DNA TGTGCCAGCAGCGTAGGCGGGACTAGCGGGAAGAGAGATACGCAGTATTTT. Together with reference TRBV9 and TRBJ2-3, the CDR3 gives the full variable domain: DSGVTQTPKHLITATGQRVTLRCSPRSGDLSVYWYQQSLDQGLQFLIQYYNGEERAKGNILERFSAQQFPDLHSELNLSSLELGDSALYFCASSVGGTSGKRDTQYFGPGTRLTVL.